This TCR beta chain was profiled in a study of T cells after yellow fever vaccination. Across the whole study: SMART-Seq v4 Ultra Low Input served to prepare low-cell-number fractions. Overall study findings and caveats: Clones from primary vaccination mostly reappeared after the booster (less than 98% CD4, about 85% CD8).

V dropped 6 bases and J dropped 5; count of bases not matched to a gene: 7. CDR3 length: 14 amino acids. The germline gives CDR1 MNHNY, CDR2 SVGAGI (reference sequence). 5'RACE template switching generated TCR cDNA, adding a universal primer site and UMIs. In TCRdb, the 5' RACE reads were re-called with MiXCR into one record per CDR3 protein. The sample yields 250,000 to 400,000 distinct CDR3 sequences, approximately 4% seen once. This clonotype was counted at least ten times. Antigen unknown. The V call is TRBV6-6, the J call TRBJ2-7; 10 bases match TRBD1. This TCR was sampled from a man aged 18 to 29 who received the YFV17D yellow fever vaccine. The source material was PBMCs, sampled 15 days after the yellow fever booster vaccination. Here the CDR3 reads CASRGGTGADEQYF. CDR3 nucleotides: TGTGCCAGCAGGGGAGGGACAGGGGCTGACGAGCAGTACTTC.